This T cell receptor (beta chain) came from a study of blood T cell repertoires in COVID-19. This CDR3 is built from 13 residues. Trimming at V came to 3 bases and at J to 7 bases, leaving 0 bases not matched to a gene. Germline lookup yields CDR1 MNHNS and CDR2 SASEGT. TCRdb's table, derived via immunoSEQ multiplex PCR, lists solely in-frame clones and lacks some. The table lists around 82,000 clones, approximately 85% of them singletons. The gene calls are TRBV6-1 and TRBJ1-6, with 7 positions matching TRBD1. The specimen sequenced was peripheral blood. This TCR was sampled from a man between 45 and 60 years old with COVID-19, enrolled during active disease. The CDR3 DNA is TGTGCCAGCAGTGACAGGGGGAATTCACCCCTCCACTTT. Amino acid sequence: CASSDRGNSPLHF.